What follows is one T cell receptor (beta chain) and its context. The antigen is undetermined. The sample comes from a study of OX40 agonist ivuxolimab in advanced cancers. Study summary: Patients receiving dose escalation had hepatocellular carcinoma, melanoma, renal cell or head and neck cancer. Males comprised approximately 81% of the group, whose mean age was approximately 60 years (range 23 to 79).

The CDR3 is 13 amino acids. Trimming took 0 bases from V and 4 from J, leaving 7 bases between them. CDR1 is SGHDT, CDR2 YYEEEE, per germline. Overall study findings and caveats: The 0.1-3.0 mg/kg partial responders had among the lowest clonal expansion.

Measured with immunoSEQ multiplex PCR; TCRdb has only the in-frame clones, and not every one. The sample includes about 29,000 clones, 90% to 95% seen only once; the top ten take about a tenth. The chain links TRBV5-6 to TRBJ1-2; D perhaps matches TRBD1 (5 bases). This clonotype was obtained from an adult with an advanced solid tumor such as melanoma, head and neck, liver or kidney cancer. The material sequenced was CD4+ or CD8+ T cells sorted from blood, taken in a trial of the OX40 agonist ivuxolimab. The CDR3 DNA reads as TGTGCCAGCAGCTTGGAGGGGACCTATGGCTACACCTTC. The encoded protein is CASSLEGTYGYTF.